Many counts were recorded for the clone carrying this T cell receptor (beta chain). Its specificity is unknown. The data were obtained in a study of T-cell memory formation after mild COVID-19. Study-wide results and caveats: For contracting clones, CD4+ ones sat mainly in CM and EM, CD8+ in EMRA. Some clones that responded were present in memory (sampled pre-infection), which suggests cross-reactive memory joined.

The CDR3 runs 18 residues. The germline CDR1 and CDR2 sequences are SGHRS and YFSETQ. The junction had 12 bases not matched to a gene; V was cut back by 3 bases and J by 2 bases. The 5'RACE method, run with constant-segment primers, produced TCR alpha and TCR beta cDNA libraries (carrying sample barcodes and UMIs). TCRdb re-derived calls from the 5' RACE reads in MiXCR, one entry per CDR3 protein. The table has around 29,000 distinct CDR3 sequences, roughly 12% seen once. Sequenced input: PBMCs or a T cell subset sorted from them (not recorded which). This TCR was recovered from an adult woman who had mild COVID-19 (a few samples of this study predate the infection). Cell type and time point are not known. The chain combines TRBV5-1 with TRBJ1-3; 9 nucleotides line up with TRBD1. CDR3 DNA sequence: TGCGCCAGCAGCTCCCCCAGGGGACAGGGATTCGCTGGAAACACCATATATTTT. Translated, it gives CASSSPRGQGFAGNTIYF.